The 10 T cell receptor beta chains given below trace back to one sample, sequenced in a study of blood T cells in healthy people across ages. Sample-barcoded 5' priming and a J-beta primer mix drove a second PCR of about 6 to 12 cycles. TCRdb independently ran MiXCR on the 5' RACE reads; one entry per CDR3 protein. The repertoire holds 550,000 to 750,000 distinct CDR3 sequences, with over 20% as singletons. The sample taken for sequencing was blood. The source is a man aged 70 or older in good health.

This clonotype was counted only a few times. V usage is TRBV7-2 and J usage is TRBJ2-5; 11 bases are a match to TRBD2. Germline V CDR1 and CDR2: SGHTA, FQGNSA. This CDR3 spans 17 amino acids. The V and J ends lost 1 base and 2 bases, in that order; junction bases with no gene match: 6. For the CDR3, the DNA is TGTGCCAGCAGCTTAGTTGGTAGCGGGAGGGGTCAAGAGACCCAGTACTTC. Amino acid sequence: CASSLVGSGRGQETQYF.

This rearrangement joins TRBV6-2 or TRBV6-3 to TRBJ2-7, with TRBD1 identical over 7 bases. The CDR3 runs 14 residues. The V gene end was trimmed by 2 bases and the J gene end by 6 bases; junction bases not matched to a gene: 7. CDR1 and CDR2 from the germline V gene are MNHEY and SVGEGT. CDR3 sequence (DNA): TGTGCCAGCAGTTACGCGAGACAGGGAGTCGAGCAGTACTTC. This gives the protein CASSYARQGVEQYF.

The gene calls are TRBV3-1 and TRBJ2-7; the D is unclear. Trimming pared 2 bases from V and 6 bases from J, leaving 11 bases between. Germline CDR1 is LGHDT and CDR2 is YNNKEL (reference sequence). The CDR3 length is 13 residues. The CDR3 reads CASSQMNGREQYF. In nucleotides, the CDR3 is TGTGCCAGCAGCCAAATGAATGGGCGCGAGCAGTACTTC.

CDR3 loop: CATSRAGADTQYF. The CDR3 nucleotides read TGTGCCACCAGCAGAGCGGGCGCAGATACGCAGTATTTT. The V call is TRBV15, the J call TRBJ2-3; no clear D. This CDR3 comprises 13 residues. The V gene lost 1 base and the J gene lost 4 bases, with 6 bases spanning the gap. CDR1 is LNHNV and CDR2 is YYDKDF in the germline V gene (reference sequence).

This clonotype was detected a few times. The rearrangement joins TRBV20-1 to TRBJ1-4, with D tentatively TRBD1 (5 bases). Per the germline V gene, CDR1 is DFQATT and CDR2 is SNEGSKA (reference sequence). V lost 2 bases to trimming and J lost 14 bases, with 15 bases between them. This CDR3 spans 12 amino acids. Written as DNA, the CDR3 is TGCAGTGCTAGACAGGGCGATGTCGGTCTGTTTTTT. Translated, it gives CSARQGDVGLFF.

The rearrangement links TRBV6-6 to TRBJ2-1; 14 bases agree with TRBD2. The CDR3 covers 15 residues. Germline V gene lookup returns CDR1 MNHNY and CDR2 SVGAGI (reference sequence). The V and J ends lost 10 bases and 7 bases, in that order; junction bases with no gene match: 9. In DNA form, the CDR3 reads TGTGCCACCTTGGGACTAGCGGGAGTAGAAAATGAGCAGTTCTTC. Protein sequence: CATLGLAGVENEQFF.

This clonotype was seen a handful of times. At one of its ends the junction is not consistent with the germline gene, which may arise from a read error. The rearrangement uses TRBV28 and TRBJ2-5; D gene unclear. The J call may be in error: the DNA end matches TRBJ2-7 better. The germline V gene encodes CDR1 MDHEN and CDR2 SYDVKM. The CDR3 runs to 15 residues. The CDR3: CACSFAGPRLYEQYF. CDR3 bases: TGTGCCTGCAGTTTTGCTGGACCAAGACTCTACGAGCAGTACTTC.

This clonotype has just a few counts. The chain carries TRBV30 and TRBJ1-1; D is ambiguous. This CDR3 is built from 12 residues. V was trimmed by 4 bases and J by 1 base, leaving 7 bases between them. Germline assignment: CDR1 GTSNPN and CDR2 SVGIG (reference sequence). The CDR3 sequence is CAWMMGNTEAFF. In nucleotides, the CDR3 is TGTGCCTGGATGATGGGGAACACTGAAGCTTTCTTT.

The chain recombines TRBV20-1 with TRBJ1-4; D is possibly TRBD1 (6 bases). This CDR3 has 13 residues. Germline V lookup: CDR1 DFQATT, CDR2 SNEGSKA (reference sequence). V shed 5 bases and J shed 8 bases, with 15 bases lying between them. For the CDR3, the DNA is TGCAGTGCTGGGGGGGGGGCGGAGGAAAAACTGTTTTTT. It codes for CSAGGGAEEKLFF.

Turning to this clonotype: Mismatch with germline at one junction end may stem from a read error. CDR3 protein: CTSSRPRTGWETQYF. The CDR3 coding sequence is TGTACCAGCAGCCGACCGCGGACAGGATGGGAGACCCAGTACTTC. The J gene is TRBJ2-5, the V gene TRBV6-2 or TRBV6-3, with 7 nucleotides matching TRBD1. CDR3 length: 15 residues. Per germline, CDR1 MNHEY and CDR2 SVGEGT.